In its sample, the clone carrying this TCR beta chain was seen many times. The sample comes from a study of T cells in Graves' hyperthyroidism and ophthalmopathy. Study in general: Staff took peripheral blood when the initial diagnosis was made, before any treatment began.

Amplification of TCR beta CDR3 regions used RNA as the template. HTBI primers were employed in a first-round RT-PCR of the TCR CDR3. TCRdb reprocessed the multiplex PCR reads via MiXCR and lists one record per CDR3 protein. The table has roughly 420,000 distinct CDR3 sequences, 15% to 18% seen once. This CDR3 is 12 amino acids long. The ends were cut back, 2 bases at V and 3 bases at J, with 4 bases in the middle. Looked up from germline, CDR1 is MNHEY and CDR2 is SVGAGI. The chain carries TRBV6-5 and TRBJ1-1; D remains unclear. Input material: blood. The sequence came from a young woman with Graves' hyperthyroidism. CDR3 amino acids: CASSYADTEAFF. The CDR3 DNA reads TGTGCCAGCAGTTACGCCGACACTGAAGCTTTCTTT.